The 23 T cell receptor beta chains in this list originate from one sample, sequenced in a study of blood T cell repertoires in COVID-19 (dated by TCRdb to the early 2020s). Library method: the immunoSEQ multiplex PCR assay. The table was pulled from immuneACCESS by TCRdb, which kept in-frame rearrangements only. Such tables lose some clones; where checked, under half of the loss comes from unresolved V genes, and the rest has no known cause. The sample yields about 270,000 clones; roughly 90% were counted once. In total, the top ten clones hold less than 3% of the sample. The sequenced sample was PBMCs or T cells enriched from blood (not recorded which). These TCRs come from a woman aged 45 to 65 who had recovered from COVID-19.

The rearrangement links TRBV4-3 to TRBJ2-2; no firm D call. V gave up 0 bases and J gave up 6 bases, with 17 bases separating them. This CDR3 is built from 17 residues. The germline CDR1 and CDR2 sequences are LGHNA and YSLEER. The CDR3 DNA is TGCGCCAGCAGCCAAGATCGCAGGCAGAGCTACGCCGGGGAGCTGTTTTTT. Amino acids: CASSQDRRQSYAGELFF.

V usage is TRBV2 and J usage is TRBJ2-6; D is perhaps TRBD2 (6 bases). The germline V gene encodes CDR1 SNHLY and CDR2 FYNNEI. V was cut by 6 bases and J by 0 bases, with 12 bases left in between. CDR3 length: 16 residues. CDR3: CASRPGTSSGANVLTF. In DNA, the CDR3 is TGTGCCAGCAGGCCCGGGACTTCCTCTGGGGCCAACGTCCTGACTTTC.

The chain is built from TRBV11-3 and TRBJ2-3, with D perhaps matching TRBD2 (6 bases). Trimming took off 5 bases at V and 1 base at J, with 10 bases between the two ends. Germline V gene sequence: CDR1 SGHNT, CDR2 YENEEA. CDR3 length: 14 residues. For the CDR3, the DNA is TGTGCCAGCAGCCTTAGCGGAGGCACAGATACGCAGTATTTT. This codes for CASSLSGGTDTQYF.

This chain links TRBV24-1 with TRBJ1-5, with D possibly matching TRBD1 (6 bases). Germline loops: CDR1 KGHDR, CDR2 SFDVKD. V was trimmed by 6 bases and J by 2 bases, leaving 10 bases between them. The CDR3 totals 14 residues. The CDR3 DNA reads TGTGCCACCAGTCGGGCAGGGGGCAATCAGCCCCAGCATTTT. It is translated as CATSRAGGNQPQHF.

This clone was detected only once. The chain employs TRBV9 and TRBJ1-2, with 7 bases lining up with TRBD1. This CDR3 has 14 residues. V shed 0 bases and J 7 bases; nucleotides not matched to a gene: 6. CDR1 SGDLS and CDR2 YYNGEE come from the germline V gene. The CDR3 coding sequence is TGTGCCAGCAGCGTAGAGGTACAGGGGACTGGCTACACCTTC. Residues: CASSVEVQGTGYTF.

The rearrangement joins TRBV30 to TRBJ1-1, with 11 bases that match TRBD1. Germline V gene lookup returns CDR1 GTSNPN and CDR2 SVGIG (reference sequence). J was trimmed by 10 bases and V by 3 bases; bases with no gene match: 13. The CDR3 runs to 15 residues. The CDR3: CAWSYRTGGSIGAFF. The CDR3 DNA reads as TGTGCCTGGAGCTATAGGACAGGGGGCTCAATTGGAGCTTTCTTT.

The rearrangement links TRBV2 to TRBJ1-5; a possible D gene is TRBD1 (6 bases). The germline V gene has CDR1 SNHLY and CDR2 FYNNEI. CDR3 length: 13 residues. Trimming shortened V by 8 bases and J by 4 bases, and 12 bases separated the two germline ends. This chain's CDR3 is CASGGSPNQPQHF. The CDR3 DNA sequence: TGTGCCAGCGGGGGCAGCCCTAATCAGCCCCAGCATTTT.

This chain links TRBV5-1 with TRBJ2-3; TRBD1 matches 7 bases. Germline CDR1 reads SGHRS; CDR2 reads YFSETQ. The CDR3 covers 15 residues. With V trimmed by 6 bases and J by 5 bases, 12 bases remained unmatched. This chain's CDR3 is CASTGTGELGDTQYF. CDR3 sequence (DNA): TGCGCCAGCACAGGCACAGGGGAATTGGGAGATACGCAGTATTTT.

As for this clone: Within the sample, other DNA sequences also encode this same CDR3. This rearrangement joins TRBV28 to TRBJ1-4; 9 nucleotides match TRBD1. CDR1 and CDR2 (germline): MDHEN, SYDVKM. J lost 5 bases, V lost 4 bases, and 5 bases had no gene match. CDR3 length: 15 amino acids. CDR3 residues: CASSSPGQGNEKLFF. Written as DNA, the CDR3 is TGTGCCAGCAGTTCCCCGGGACAGGGAAATGAAAAACTGTTTTTT.

V and J are TRBV10-3 and TRBJ2-5; D call uncertain. V lost 3 bases, J lost 1 base, and 6 bases lay in between. Germline V gene lookup returns CDR1 ENHRY and CDR2 SYGVKD. This CDR3 has 13 residues. DNA for the CDR3: TGTGCCATCAGTGAAAGCTTCCAAGAGACCCAGTACTTC. Protein product: CAISESFQETQYF.

The chain links TRBV20-1 to TRBJ2-1, with D unresolved. CDR1 is DFQATT, CDR2 SNEGSKA, per germline (reference sequence). V was clipped by 0 bases and J by 13 bases, with 4 bases between them. The CDR3 spans 9 residues. The CDR3 region has the DNA TGCAGTGCTAGAGAAAGCCAGTTCTTC. Amino acid sequence: CSARESQFF.

The chain combines TRBV6-5 with TRBJ2-1; 8 bases agree with TRBD2. The V gene's germline CDR1 is MNHEY and CDR2 SVGAGI. The V segment lost 6 bases and the J segment 6 bases; nucleotides outside the gene matches: 10. The CDR3 sequence is 15 residues long. The CDR3 reads CASRIIAGQFNEQFF. Here the CDR3 DNA reads TGTGCCAGCAGAATAATAGCGGGGCAATTCAATGAGCAGTTCTTC.

V and J are TRBV29-1 and TRBJ1-5; TRBD1 aligns across 11 bases. V was pared by 7 bases and J by 7 bases, with 6 bases of the junction left unmatched. Germline V gives CDR1 SQVTM, CDR2 ANQGSEA. The CDR3 has 13 residues. The CDR3 DNA is TGCAGCGGCGGACAGGGGGCCGGCCAGCCCCAGCATTTT. Amino acid sequence: CSGGQGAGQPQHF.

The V and J genes are TRBV20-1 and TRBJ2-1; perhaps TRBD2 as D (6 bases). The V gene's germline CDR1 is DFQATT and CDR2 SNEGSKA (reference sequence). Trimming pared 3 bases from V and 7 bases from J, leaving 13 bases between. The CDR3 contains 13 residues. In DNA, the CDR3 is TGCAGTGCTAGTTGGACTACGAGGAATGAGCAGTTCTTC. Translating it yields CSASWTTRNEQFF.

The J gene is TRBJ2-5, the V gene TRBV5-1; 8 nucleotides agree with TRBD1. Germline CDR1 reads SGHRS; CDR2 reads YFSETQ. Trimming at V came to 0 bases and at J to 3 bases, leaving 4 bases not matched to a gene. The CDR3 loop spans 15 amino acids. The CDR3, as DNA: TGCGCCAGCAGCTTGGACGGACAGGGAAAAGAGACCCAGTACTTC. Encoded protein: CASSLDGQGKETQYF.

The chain uses TRBV7-3 and TRBJ2-7, with 8 positions matching TRBD2. The CDR3 has 16 residues. V lost 5 bases, J lost 0 bases, and 9 bases stayed unmatched. Germline CDR1 and CDR2: SGHTA and FQGTGA. The CDR3 nucleotides are TGTGCCAGCAGCCCGATACTAGCGGTCACCTCCTACGAGCAGTACTTC. Translated: CASSPILAVTSYEQYF.

The chain recombines TRBV18 with TRBJ1-2; TRBD1 matches 7 bases. This CDR3 contains 16 residues. V shed 3 bases, J shed 8 bases, and the junction held 15 bases outside the gene matches. Germline CDR1 KGHSH, CDR2 LQKENI. The CDR3 region is CASSPQTGTQSGGYTF. DNA for the CDR3: TGTGCCAGCTCACCCCAGACAGGGACCCAAAGTGGAGGCTACACCTTC.

The rearrangement uses TRBV3-1 (or the pseudogene TRBV3-2) and TRBJ1-2, with 9 bases lining up with TRBD1. The ends lost 1 base at V and 7 bases at J; junction bases unmatched: 7. This CDR3 is 15 amino acids long. Germline loops: CDR1 LGHDT, CDR2 YNNKEL (reference sequence). CDR3 nucleotide sequence: TGTGCCAGCAGCCAAGGTGACAGGGGGTCCGGTGGCTACACCTTC. This encodes CASSQGDRGSGGYTF.

The gene calls are TRBV7-3 and TRBJ2-1; no reliable D call. The V end lost 5 bases, the J end lost 8 bases, and 19 bases lay between the germline ends. CDR3 length equals 15 residues. Germline V gene lookup returns CDR1 SGHTA and CDR2 FQGTGA. The CDR3, as DNA: TGTGCCAGCAGCCCTGCGCACTTTGGTAGAGATGAGCAGTTCTTC. Amino acids: CASSPAHFGRDEQFF.

In this sample, this clone turned up a few times. The rearrangement links TRBV6-1 to TRBJ2-7; D remains ambiguous. The CDR3 is made up of 11 amino acids. Trimming stripped 3 bases from V and 4 bases from J, with 4 bases between. Germline assignment: CDR1 MNHNS and CDR2 SASEGT. The CDR3 spells CASSELYEQYF. The CDR3 nucleotides are TGTGCCAGCAGTGAGCTATACGAGCAGTACTTC.

There are a few counts of this clone. The chain carries TRBV2 and TRBJ1-3, with unresolved D. Deletions cut 5 bases from V and 2 bases from J, with 13 bases between. The germline CDR1 and CDR2 sequences are SNHLY and FYNNEI. The CDR3 runs 15 residues. The CDR3 DNA reads as TGTGCCAGCAGTCTTTTCAAGCCGGCTGGAAACACCATATATTTT. This codes for CASSLFKPAGNTIYF.

The CDR3 sequence: CASSPGGYVTQYF. The CDR3 DNA reads TGTGCCAGCAGCCCAGGGGGCTATGTTACGCAGTATTTT. The V and J genes are TRBV7-2 and TRBJ2-3; TRBD1 matches 8 bases. J lost 8 bases, V lost 5 bases, and 6 bases had no gene match. This CDR3 comprises 13 residues. Per germline, CDR1 SGHTA and CDR2 FQGNSA.

The V call is TRBV12-5, the J call TRBJ2-1, with TRBD2 matching 7 bases. V dropped 3 bases and J dropped 9; count of bases not matched to a gene: 5. Germline assignment: CDR1 LGHNT and CDR2 FRNRAP. The CDR3 is made up of 13 amino acids. The CDR3 DNA sequence: TGTGCTAGTGGTTTAATAGCGGGTGGTGAGCAGTTCTTC. Protein product: CASGLIAGGEQFF.